Reported below is one T cell receptor beta chain. Its specificity is unknown. The time point here: week 23, last vaccination. The investigators gave 300 ug of mutant IDH1 20-mer peptide in each vaccine dose, together with topical imiquimod. Some clones are missing from TCRdb's copy, which holds only in-frame ones; the method was immunoSEQ multiplex PCR. The sample records roughly 51,000 clones, roughly 81% being singletons. This sample was taken from a study of a mutant IDH1 vaccine in newly diagnosed glioma. Study details: Patients began vaccination 4-6 weeks after radiotherapy alone, or with temozolomide cycles.

The starting material was PBMCs, obtained from a glioma patient whose treatment included an IDH1 peptide vaccine. The TCR comes from a woman in her 40s with glioma. Some clones in this sample may be carry-over from other donors' samples.

The CDR3, as DNA: TGTGCCTGGACAGCCGGCCACACCATATATTTT. Its translation: CAWTAGHTIYF. The chain links TRBV30 to TRBJ1-3; D gene ambiguous. Germline CDR1 is GTSNPN and CDR2 is SVGIG (reference sequence). The CDR3 has 11 residues. Trimming shortened V by 4 bases and J by 8 bases, and 9 bases separated the two germline ends.